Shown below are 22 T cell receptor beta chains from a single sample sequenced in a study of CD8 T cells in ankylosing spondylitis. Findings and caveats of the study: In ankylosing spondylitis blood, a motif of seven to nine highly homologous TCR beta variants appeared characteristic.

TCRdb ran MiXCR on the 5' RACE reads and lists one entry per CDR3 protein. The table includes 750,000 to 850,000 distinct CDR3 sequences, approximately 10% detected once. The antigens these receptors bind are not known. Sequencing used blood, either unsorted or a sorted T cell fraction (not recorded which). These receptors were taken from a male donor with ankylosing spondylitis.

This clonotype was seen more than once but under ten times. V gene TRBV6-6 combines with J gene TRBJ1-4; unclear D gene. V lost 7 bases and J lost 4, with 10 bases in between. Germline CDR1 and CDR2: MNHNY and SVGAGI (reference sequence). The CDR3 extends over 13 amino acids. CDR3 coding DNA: TGTGCCAGCACCCGTTCAGTTAATGAAAAACTGTTTTTT. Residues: CASTRSVNEKLFF.

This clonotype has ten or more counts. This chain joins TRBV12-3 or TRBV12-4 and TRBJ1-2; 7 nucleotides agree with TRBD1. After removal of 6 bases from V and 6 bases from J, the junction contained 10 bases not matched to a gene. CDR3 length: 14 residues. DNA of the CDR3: TGTGCCAGCAGACTACGGACAGGTCTCCATGGCTACACCTTC. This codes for CASRLRTGLHGYTF.

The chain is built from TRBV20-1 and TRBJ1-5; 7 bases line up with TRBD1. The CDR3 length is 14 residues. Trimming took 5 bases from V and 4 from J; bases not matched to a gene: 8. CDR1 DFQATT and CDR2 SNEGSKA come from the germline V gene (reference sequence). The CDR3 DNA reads TGCAGTGCTCCGGGACAGACCCTAAATCAGCCCCAGCATTTT. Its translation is CSAPGQTLNQPQHF.

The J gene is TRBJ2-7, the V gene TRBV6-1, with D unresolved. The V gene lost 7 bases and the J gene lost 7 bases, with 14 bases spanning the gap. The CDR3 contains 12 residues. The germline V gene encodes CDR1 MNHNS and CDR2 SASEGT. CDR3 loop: CASTFPEDEQYF. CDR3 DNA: TGTGCCAGCACTTTTCCGGAAGATGAGCAGTACTTC.

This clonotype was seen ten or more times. For the CDR3, the DNA is TGCGCCAGCAGCTTGGAGGTGGCTGGGGCCAACGTCCTGACTTTC. The encoded protein is CASSLEVAGANVLTF. The chain is built from TRBV5-1 and TRBJ2-6; D not resolved. Germline-derived CDR1 and CDR2 are SGHRS and YFSETQ. This CDR3 has 15 amino acids. Between the trimmed V and J ends, which lost 0 bases and 2 bases, there was a span of 6 bases.

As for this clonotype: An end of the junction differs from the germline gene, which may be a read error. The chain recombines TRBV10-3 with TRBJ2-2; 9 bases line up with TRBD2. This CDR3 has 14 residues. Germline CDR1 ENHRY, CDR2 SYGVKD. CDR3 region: CAINERGDFGELFF. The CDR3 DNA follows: TGTGCCATCAATGAGCGGGGGGATTTCGGGGAGCTGTTTTTT.

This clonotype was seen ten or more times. The CDR3 DNA is TGCAGCGTTGTGCGGGGGTTCACCTACAATGAGCAGTTCTTC. This encodes CSVVRGFTYNEQFF. The chain carries TRBV29-1 and TRBJ2-1; TRBD2 matches at 7 bases. CDR1 SQVTM and CDR2 ANQGSEA come from the germline V gene. Losses at the gene ends were 4 bases for V and 2 bases for J; bases not matched to a gene: 5. The CDR3 totals 14 residues.

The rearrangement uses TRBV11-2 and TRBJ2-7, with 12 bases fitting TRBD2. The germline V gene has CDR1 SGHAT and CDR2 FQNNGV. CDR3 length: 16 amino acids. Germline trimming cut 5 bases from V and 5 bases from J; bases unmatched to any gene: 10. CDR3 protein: CASSPMTSGSGHEQYF. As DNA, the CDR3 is TGTGCCAGCAGCCCGATGACTAGCGGGAGTGGTCACGAGCAGTACTTC.

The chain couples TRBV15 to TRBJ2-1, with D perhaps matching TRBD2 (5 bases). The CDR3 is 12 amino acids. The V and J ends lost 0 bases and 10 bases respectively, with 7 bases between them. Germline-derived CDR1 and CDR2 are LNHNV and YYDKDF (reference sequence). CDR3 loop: CATSRDRLEQFF. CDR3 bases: TGTGCCACCAGCAGAGATCGACTAGAGCAGTTCTTC.

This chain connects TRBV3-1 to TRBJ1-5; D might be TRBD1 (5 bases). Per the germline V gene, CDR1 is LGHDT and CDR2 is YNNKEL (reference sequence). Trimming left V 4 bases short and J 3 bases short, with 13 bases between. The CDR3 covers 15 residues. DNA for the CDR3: TGTGCCAGCAGCCCAAGGGGACCTACCAATCAGCCCCAGCATTTT. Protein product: CASSPRGPTNQPQHF.

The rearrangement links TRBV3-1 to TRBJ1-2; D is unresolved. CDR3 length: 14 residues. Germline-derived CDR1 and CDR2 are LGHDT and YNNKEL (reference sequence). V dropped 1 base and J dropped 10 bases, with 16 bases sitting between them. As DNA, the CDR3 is TGTGCCAGCAGCCAAGTGGATCGAGCGGTTGACTACACCTTC. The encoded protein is CASSQVDRAVDYTF.

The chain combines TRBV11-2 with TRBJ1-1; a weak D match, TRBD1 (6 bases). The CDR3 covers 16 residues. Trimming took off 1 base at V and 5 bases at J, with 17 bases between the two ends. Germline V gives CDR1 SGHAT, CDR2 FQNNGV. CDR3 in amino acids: CASSLGYRESRTEAFF. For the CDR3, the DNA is TGTGCCAGCAGCTTAGGCTACAGGGAGTCGAGGACTGAAGCTTTCTTT.

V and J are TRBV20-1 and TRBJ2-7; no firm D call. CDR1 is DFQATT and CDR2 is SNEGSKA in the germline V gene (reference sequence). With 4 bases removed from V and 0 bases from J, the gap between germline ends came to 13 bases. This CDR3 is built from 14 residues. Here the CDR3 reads CSAIYTESSYEQYF. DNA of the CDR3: TGCAGTGCTATTTATACGGAATCCTCCTACGAGCAGTACTTC.

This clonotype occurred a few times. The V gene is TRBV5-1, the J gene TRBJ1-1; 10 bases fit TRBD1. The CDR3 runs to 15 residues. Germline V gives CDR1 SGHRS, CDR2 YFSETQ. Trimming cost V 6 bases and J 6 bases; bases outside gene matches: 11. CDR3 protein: CASNGGDRGSPEAFF. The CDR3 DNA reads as TGCGCCAGCAACGGGGGGGACAGGGGATCCCCTGAAGCTTTCTTT. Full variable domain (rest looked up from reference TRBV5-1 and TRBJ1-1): KAGVTQTPRYLIKTRGQQVTLSCSPISGHRSVSWYQQTPGQGLQFLFEYFSETQRNKGNFPGRFSGRQFSNSRSEMNVSTLELGDSALYLCASNGGDRGSPEAFFGQGTRLTVV.

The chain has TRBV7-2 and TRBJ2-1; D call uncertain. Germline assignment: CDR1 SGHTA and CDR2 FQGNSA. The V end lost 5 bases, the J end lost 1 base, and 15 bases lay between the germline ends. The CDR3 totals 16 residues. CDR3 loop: CASSPGPGLSYNEQFF. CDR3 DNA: TGTGCCAGCAGCCCCGGCCCCGGCCTATCCTACAATGAGCAGTTCTTC.

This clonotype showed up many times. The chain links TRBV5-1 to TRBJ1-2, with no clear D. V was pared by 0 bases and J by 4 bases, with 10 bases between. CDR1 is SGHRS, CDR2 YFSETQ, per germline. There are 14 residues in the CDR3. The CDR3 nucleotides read TGCGCCAGCAGCTTGGACGGCGACGCCTATGGCTACACCTTC. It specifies CASSLDGDAYGYTF.

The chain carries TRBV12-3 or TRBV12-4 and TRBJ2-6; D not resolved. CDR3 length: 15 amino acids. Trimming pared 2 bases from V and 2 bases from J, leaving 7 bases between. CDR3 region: CASSLSSAGANVLTF. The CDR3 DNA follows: TGTGCCAGCAGTTTATCATCGGCTGGGGCCAACGTCCTGACTTTC.

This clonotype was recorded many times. In nucleotides, the CDR3 is TGCGCCAGCAGCTTGTTTTCGGGAACTGAAGCTTTCTTT. Translated: CASSLFSGTEAFF. The chain couples TRBV5-1 to TRBJ1-1, with D unresolved. V lost 1 base, J lost 5 bases, and 9 bases lay in between. The CDR3 contains 13 residues. Germline V gene data show CDR1 as SGHRS and CDR2 as YFSETQ. The whole variable domain, remainder taken from reference TRBV5-1 and TRBJ1-1, is KAGVTQTPRYLIKTRGQQVTLSCSPISGHRSVSWYQQTPGQGLQFLFEYFSETQRNKGNFPGRFSGRQFSNSRSEMNVSTLELGDSALYLCASSLFSGTEAFFGQGTRLTVV.

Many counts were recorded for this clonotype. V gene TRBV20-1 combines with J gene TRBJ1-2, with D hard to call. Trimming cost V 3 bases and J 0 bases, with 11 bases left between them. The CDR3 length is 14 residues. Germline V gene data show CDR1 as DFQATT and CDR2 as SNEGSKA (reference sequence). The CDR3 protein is CSASITQPNYGYTF. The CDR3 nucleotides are TGCAGTGCTAGTATTACACAACCTAACTATGGCTACACCTTC.

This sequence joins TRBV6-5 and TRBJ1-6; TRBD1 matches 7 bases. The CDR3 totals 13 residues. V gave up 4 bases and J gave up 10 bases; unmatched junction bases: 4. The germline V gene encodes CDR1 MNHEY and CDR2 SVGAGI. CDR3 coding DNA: TGTGCCAGCAGTTGGCAGGGGGGATCACCCCTCCACTTT. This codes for CASSWQGGSPLHF.

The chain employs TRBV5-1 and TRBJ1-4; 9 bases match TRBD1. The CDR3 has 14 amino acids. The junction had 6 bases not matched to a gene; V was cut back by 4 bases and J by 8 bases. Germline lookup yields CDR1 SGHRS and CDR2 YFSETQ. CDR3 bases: TGCGCCAGCAGCGGGGGACAGGGTGGAGAAAAACTGTTTTTT. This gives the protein CASSGGQGGEKLFF.

The CDR3, as DNA: TGCGCCAGCAGCACCGGACTAGCGGGCATCAATGAGCAGTTCTTC. This codes for CASSTGLAGINEQFF. V gene TRBV5-1 combines with J gene TRBJ2-1, with 11 bases lining up with TRBD2. Germline-derived CDR1 and CDR2 are SGHRS and YFSETQ. The V and J ends lost 4 bases and 6 bases, in that order; junction bases with no gene match: 6. The CDR3 is 15 residues long.